The text below deals with one T cell receptor beta chain. This entry comes from a study of cytomegalovirus exposure and HLA in healthy donors. At the level of the study: There were about 85 million unique TCRs (from HLA-typed donors) in an early data release.

The CDR3 is 15 amino acids. CDR1 is SGHVS, CDR2 FQNEAQ, per germline. Trimming left V 5 bases short and J 4 bases short, with 16 bases between. This PCR relied on a set of 60 Vbeta primers and 13 Jbeta primers. Sequencing was performed with immunoSEQ multiplex PCR; in TCRdb, only in-frame clones are kept and a portion is missing. In the table there are around 150,000 clones, 65% to 70% of which are singletons. The chain couples TRBV7-8 to TRBJ2-3, with D maybe TRBD1 (5 bases). The sample consisted of PBMCs. The clonotype comes from a man between 25 and 39 years old in good health and CMV-seropositive. The CDR3 coding sequence is TGTGCCAGCAGCCCGGAAAGGGGCCCATCAGATACGCAGTATTTT. Translated: CASSPERGPSDTQYF.